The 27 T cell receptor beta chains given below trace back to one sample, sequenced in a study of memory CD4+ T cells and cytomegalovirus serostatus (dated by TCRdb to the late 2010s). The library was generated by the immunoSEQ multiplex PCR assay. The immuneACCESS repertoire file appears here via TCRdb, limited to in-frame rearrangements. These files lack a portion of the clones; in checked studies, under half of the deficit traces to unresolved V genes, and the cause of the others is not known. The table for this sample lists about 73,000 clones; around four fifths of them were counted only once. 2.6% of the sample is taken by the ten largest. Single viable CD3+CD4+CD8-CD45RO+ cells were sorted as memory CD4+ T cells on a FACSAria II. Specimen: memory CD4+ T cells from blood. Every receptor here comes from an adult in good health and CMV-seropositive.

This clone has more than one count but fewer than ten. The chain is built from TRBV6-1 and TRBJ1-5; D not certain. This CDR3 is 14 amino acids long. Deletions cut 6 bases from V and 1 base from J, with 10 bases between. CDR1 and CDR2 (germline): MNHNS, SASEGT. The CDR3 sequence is CASRFGGSNQPQHF. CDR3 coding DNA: TGTGCCAGCAGGTTCGGCGGAAGCAATCAGCCCCAGCATTTT.

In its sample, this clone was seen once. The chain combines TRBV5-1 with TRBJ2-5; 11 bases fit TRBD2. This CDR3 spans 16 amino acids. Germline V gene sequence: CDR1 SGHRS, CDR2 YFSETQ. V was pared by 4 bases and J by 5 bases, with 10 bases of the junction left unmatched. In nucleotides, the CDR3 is TGCGCCAGCAGCGGGACTAGCGGAGGGCCGTGGGAGACCCAGTACTTC. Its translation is CASSGTSGGPWETQYF.

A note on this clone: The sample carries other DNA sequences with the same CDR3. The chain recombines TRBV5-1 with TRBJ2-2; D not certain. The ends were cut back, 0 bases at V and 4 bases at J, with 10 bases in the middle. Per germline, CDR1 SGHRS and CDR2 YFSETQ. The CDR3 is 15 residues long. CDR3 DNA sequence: TGCGCCAGCAGCTTGGAAGGCCGGAGCACCGGGGAGCTGTTTTTT. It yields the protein CASSLEGRSTGELFF.

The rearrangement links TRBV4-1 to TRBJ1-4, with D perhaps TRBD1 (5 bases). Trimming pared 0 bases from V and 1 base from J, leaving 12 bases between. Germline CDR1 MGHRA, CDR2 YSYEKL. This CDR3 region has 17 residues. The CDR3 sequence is CASSQEGETGTNEKLFF. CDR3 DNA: TGCGCCAGCAGCCAAGAGGGAGAAACAGGAACTAATGAAAAACTGTTTTTT.

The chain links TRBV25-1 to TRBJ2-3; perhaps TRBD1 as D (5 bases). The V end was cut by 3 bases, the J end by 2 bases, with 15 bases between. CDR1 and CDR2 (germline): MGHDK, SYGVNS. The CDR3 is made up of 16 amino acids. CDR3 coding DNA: TGTGCCAGCAGTGACCCAGGACATAATCCCACAGATACGCAGTATTTT. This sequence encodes CASSDPGHNPTDTQYF.

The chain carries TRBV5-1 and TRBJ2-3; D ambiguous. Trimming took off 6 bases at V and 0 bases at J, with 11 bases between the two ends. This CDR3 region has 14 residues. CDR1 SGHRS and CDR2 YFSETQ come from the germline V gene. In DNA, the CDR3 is TGCGCCAGCACAGTGACCTCTAGCACAGATACGCAGTATTTT. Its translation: CASTVTSSTDTQYF.

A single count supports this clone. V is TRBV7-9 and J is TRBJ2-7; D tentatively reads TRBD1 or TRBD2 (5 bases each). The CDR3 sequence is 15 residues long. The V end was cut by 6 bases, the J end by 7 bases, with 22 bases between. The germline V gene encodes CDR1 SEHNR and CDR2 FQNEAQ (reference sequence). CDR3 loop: CASRAGTTGGWEQYF. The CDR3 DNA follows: TGTGCCAGCAGGGCCGGGACCACAGGAGGCTGGGAGCAGTACTTC.

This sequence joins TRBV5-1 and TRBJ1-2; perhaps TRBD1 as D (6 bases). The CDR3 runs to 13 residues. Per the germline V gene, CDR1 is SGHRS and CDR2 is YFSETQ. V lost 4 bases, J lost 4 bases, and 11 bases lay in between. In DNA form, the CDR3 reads TGCGCCAGCAGCGGGGGGCGTTCCTATGGCTACACCTTC. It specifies CASSGGRSYGYTF.

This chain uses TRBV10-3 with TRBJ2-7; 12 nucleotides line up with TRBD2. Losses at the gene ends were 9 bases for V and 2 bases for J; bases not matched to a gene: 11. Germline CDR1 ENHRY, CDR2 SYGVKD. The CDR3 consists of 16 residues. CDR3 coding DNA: TGTGCCATATCCCCTTCGACTAGCGGGGGAACCTACGAGCAGTACTTC. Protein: CAISPSTSGGTYEQYF.

CDR3 region: CASSEEAGELFF. CDR3 bases: TGTGCCAGCAGCGAGGAAGCCGGGGAGCTGTTTTTT. J is TRBJ2-2 and V is TRBV9; D not certain. V lost 3 bases to trimming and J lost 6 bases, with 6 bases between them. Germline assignment: CDR1 SGDLS and CDR2 YYNGEE. The CDR3 has 12 residues.

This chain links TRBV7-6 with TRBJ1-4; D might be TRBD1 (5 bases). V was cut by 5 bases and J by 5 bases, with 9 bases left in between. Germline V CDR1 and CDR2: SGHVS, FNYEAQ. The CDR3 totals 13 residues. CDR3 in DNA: TGTGCCAGCAGCGGGGGGGGGAATGAAAAACTGTTTTTT. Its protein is CASSGGGNEKLFF.

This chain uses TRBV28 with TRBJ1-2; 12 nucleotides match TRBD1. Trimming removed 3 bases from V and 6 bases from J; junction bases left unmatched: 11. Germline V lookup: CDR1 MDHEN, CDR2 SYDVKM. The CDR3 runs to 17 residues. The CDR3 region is CASSFATGTGGGDGYTF. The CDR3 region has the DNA TGTGCCAGCAGTTTCGCTACAGGGACAGGGGGCGGGGATGGCTACACCTTC.

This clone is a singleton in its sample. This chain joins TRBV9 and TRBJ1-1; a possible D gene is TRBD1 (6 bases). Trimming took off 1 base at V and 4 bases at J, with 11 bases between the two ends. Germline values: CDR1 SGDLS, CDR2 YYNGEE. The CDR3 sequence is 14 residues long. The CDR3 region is CASSVSRGGTEAFF. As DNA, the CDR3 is TGTGCCAGCAGCGTAAGCAGGGGAGGCACTGAAGCTTTCTTT.

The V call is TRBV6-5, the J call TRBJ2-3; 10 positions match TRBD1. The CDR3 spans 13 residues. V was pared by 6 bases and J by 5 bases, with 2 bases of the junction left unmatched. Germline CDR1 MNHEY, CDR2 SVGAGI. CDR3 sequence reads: CASRGQGIDTQYF. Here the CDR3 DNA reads TGTGCCAGCAGGGGACAGGGGATAGATACGCAGTATTTT.

In DNA form, the CDR3 reads TGTGCCAGCACTCCGGCGATCACAGATACGCAGTATTTT. Translating gives CASTPAITDTQYF. The gene calls are TRBV6-5 and TRBJ2-3; D is undetermined. The V end lost 7 bases, the J end lost 2 bases, and 10 bases lay between the germline ends. The germline V gene has CDR1 MNHEY and CDR2 SVGAGI. The CDR3 extends over 13 amino acids.

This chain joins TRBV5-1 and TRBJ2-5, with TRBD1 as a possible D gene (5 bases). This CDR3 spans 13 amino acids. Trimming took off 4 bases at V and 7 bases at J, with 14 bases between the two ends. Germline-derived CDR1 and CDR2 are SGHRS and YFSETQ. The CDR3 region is CASSLDSPWTQYF. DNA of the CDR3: TGCGCCAGCAGCCTCGACAGTCCGTGGACCCAGTACTTC.

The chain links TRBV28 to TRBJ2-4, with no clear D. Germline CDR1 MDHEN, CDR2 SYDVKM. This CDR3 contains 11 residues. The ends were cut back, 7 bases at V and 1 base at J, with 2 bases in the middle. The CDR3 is CASTAKNIQYF. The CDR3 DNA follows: TGTGCCAGCACGGCCAAAAACATTCAGTACTTC.

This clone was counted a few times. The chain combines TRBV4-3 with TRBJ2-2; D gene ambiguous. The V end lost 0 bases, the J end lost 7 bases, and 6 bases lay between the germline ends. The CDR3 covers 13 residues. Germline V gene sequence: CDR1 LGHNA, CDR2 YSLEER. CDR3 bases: TGCGCCAGCAGCCAAGAATGGGTCGGGGAGCTGTTTTTT. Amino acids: CASSQEWVGELFF.

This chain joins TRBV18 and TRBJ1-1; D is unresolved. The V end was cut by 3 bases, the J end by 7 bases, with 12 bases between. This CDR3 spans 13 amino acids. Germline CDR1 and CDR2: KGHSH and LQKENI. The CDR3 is CASSPLGRGEAFF. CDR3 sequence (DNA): TGTGCCAGCTCACCCCTGGGCAGAGGTGAAGCTTTCTTT.

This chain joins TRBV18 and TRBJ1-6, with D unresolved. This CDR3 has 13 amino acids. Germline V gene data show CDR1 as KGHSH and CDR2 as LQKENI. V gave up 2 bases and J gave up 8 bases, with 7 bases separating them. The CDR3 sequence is CASSPGIDSPLHF. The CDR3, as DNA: TGTGCCAGCTCACCAGGGATTGATTCACCCCTCCACTTT.

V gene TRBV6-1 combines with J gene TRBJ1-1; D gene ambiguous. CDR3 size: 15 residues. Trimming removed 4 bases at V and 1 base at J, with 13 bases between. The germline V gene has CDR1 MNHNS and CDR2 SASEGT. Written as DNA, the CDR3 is TGTGCCAGCAGTGTAAGGTCAGTAGGGAACACTGAAGCTTTCTTT. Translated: CASSVRSVGNTEAFF.

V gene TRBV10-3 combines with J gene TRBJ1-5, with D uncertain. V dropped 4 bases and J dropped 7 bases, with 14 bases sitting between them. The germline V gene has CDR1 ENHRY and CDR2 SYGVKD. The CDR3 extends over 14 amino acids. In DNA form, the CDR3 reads TGTGCCATCAGTGGGCCGGGCCGCGGGCAGCCCCAGCATTTT. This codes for CAISGPGRGQPQHF.

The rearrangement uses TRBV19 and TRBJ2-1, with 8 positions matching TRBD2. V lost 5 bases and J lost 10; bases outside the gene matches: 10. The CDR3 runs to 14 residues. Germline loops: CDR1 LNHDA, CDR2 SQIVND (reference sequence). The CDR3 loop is CASSFPGLGQEQFF. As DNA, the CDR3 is TGTGCCAGTAGTTTTCCGGGACTAGGTCAGGAGCAGTTCTTC.

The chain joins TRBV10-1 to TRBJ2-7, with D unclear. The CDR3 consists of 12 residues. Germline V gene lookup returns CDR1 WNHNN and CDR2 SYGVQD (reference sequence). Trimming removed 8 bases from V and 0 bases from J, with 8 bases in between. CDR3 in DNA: TGCGCCAGCGGGTTGAGCTCCTACGAGCAGTACTTC. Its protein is CASGLSSYEQYF.

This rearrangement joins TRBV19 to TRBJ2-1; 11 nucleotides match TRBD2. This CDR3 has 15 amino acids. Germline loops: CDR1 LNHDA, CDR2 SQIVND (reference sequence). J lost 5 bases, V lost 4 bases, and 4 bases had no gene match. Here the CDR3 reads CASSRGTSGNNEQFF. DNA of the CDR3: TGTGCCAGTAGTAGAGGGACTAGCGGTAACAATGAGCAGTTCTTC.

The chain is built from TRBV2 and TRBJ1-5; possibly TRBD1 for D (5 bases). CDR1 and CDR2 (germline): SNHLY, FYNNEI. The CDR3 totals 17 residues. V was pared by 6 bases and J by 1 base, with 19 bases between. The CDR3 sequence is CASSLRFGAASNQPQHF. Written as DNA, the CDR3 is TGTGCCAGCAGCCTCAGGTTCGGGGCCGCCAGCAATCAGCCCCAGCATTTT.

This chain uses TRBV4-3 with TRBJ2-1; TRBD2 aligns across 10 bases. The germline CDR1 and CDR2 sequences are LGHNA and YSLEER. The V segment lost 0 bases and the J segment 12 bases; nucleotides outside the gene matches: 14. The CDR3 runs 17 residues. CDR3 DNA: TGCGCCAGCAGCCAAGAGTTTAGGCTAGCGGGGGTTTATGGGCAGTTCTTC. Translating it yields CASSQEFRLAGVYGQFF.